This entry lists 6 T cell receptor beta chains sequenced from one sample in a study of Graves' ophthalmopathy and Graves' hyperthyroidism. Amplification from RNA transcripts yielded the TCR beta CDR3 regions. Following a first-round RT-PCR that used HTBI primers, a second-round multiplex PCR was carried out. TCRdb reprocessed the multiplex PCR reads via MiXCR and lists one record per CDR3 protein. The table lists 150,000 to 200,000 distinct CDR3 sequences, around two fifths of them singletons, with approximately 5.5% in the top ten. Sequencing was performed on peripheral blood. These receptors all stem from a woman aged 35 to 49 with Graves' ophthalmopathy.

In its sample, this clonotype was seen many times. Mismatch with germline at one junction end may stem from a read error. V usage is TRBV12-5 and J usage is TRBJ1-1, with D perhaps TRBD1 (5 bases). The CDR3 spans 15 residues. Germline values: CDR1 LGHNT, CDR2 FRNRAP. CDR3 DNA: TGTGCTAGTGGTTTGGGTGACAGATCGAACACTGAAGCTTCCTTT. It is translated as CASGLGDRSNTEASF.

This sequence joins TRBV10-1 and TRBJ1-6; the D is unclear. V was shortened by 9 bases and J by 10 bases, with 16 bases between the two germline ends. The CDR3 runs 13 residues. Per the germline V gene, CDR1 is WNHNN and CDR2 is SYGVQD (reference sequence). The CDR3 here is CASSKGLESPLHF. In DNA, the CDR3 is TGCGCCAGTTCGAAAGGGTTAGAATCACCCCTCCACTTT.

This chain uses TRBV19 with TRBJ1-2, with D uncertain. Trimming removed 9 bases at V and 4 bases at J, with 15 bases between. This CDR3 contains 13 residues. The germline gives CDR1 LNHDA, CDR2 SQIVND (reference sequence). The CDR3 reads CASTPVSTYGYTF. CDR3 DNA: TGTGCCAGCACCCCCGTCTCCACCTATGGCTACACCTTC.

This clonotype was counted ten times or more. CDR3 DNA: TGTGCCAGTAGTATAGCCCGACAAGAGACCCAGTACTTC. It yields the protein CASSIARQETQYF. J is TRBJ2-5 and V is TRBV19; no reliable D call. Trimming pared 1 base from V and 2 bases from J, leaving 5 bases between. The CDR3 length is 13 residues. CDR1 and CDR2 (germline): LNHDA, SQIVND (reference sequence).

This clonotype has at least ten counts. The J gene is TRBJ1-6, the V gene TRBV25-1; TRBD1 matches at 8 bases. The CDR3 sequence is 16 residues long. The V gene's germline CDR1 is MGHDK and CDR2 SYGVNS. Unmatched junction bases numbered 13, after V lost 6 bases and J lost 9 bases. DNA for the CDR3: TGTGCCAGCAGAGACTTAAGGACAGGGAAGGGTTCACCCCTCCACTTT. This translates into CASRDLRTGKGSPLHF.

This clonotype was recorded at least ten times. The V gene is TRBV30, the J gene TRBJ1-2; D unclear. The CDR3 runs to 13 residues. Germline lookup yields CDR1 GTSNPN and CDR2 SVGIG (reference sequence). V was trimmed by 2 bases and J by 4 bases, leaving 11 bases between them. Here the CDR3 DNA reads TGTGCCTGGAGTTCCCAGAGTTCCTATGGCTACACCTTC. Translated: CAWSSQSSYGYTF.